This T cell receptor beta chain emerged from a study of OX40 agonist ivuxolimab in advanced cancers. Autoimmune disease history or systemic immunosuppression was exclusionary. Only in-frame clones appear in the TCRdb table, and some are missing; sequencing was by immunoSEQ multiplex PCR. In the table there are about 55,000 clones, around 85% of which are singletons. Trimming took 6 bases from V and 7 from J, leaving 12 bases between them. The CDR3 totals 13 residues. Per the germline V gene, CDR1 is LNHNV and CDR2 is YYDKDF (reference sequence). Sequenced material: CD4+ or CD8+ T cells sorted from blood, taken in a trial of the OX40 agonist ivuxolimab. The chain combines TRBV15 with TRBJ1-4; D may be TRBD1 (6 bases). The sequence came from an adult with an advanced solid tumor such as melanoma, head and neck, liver or kidney cancer. The CDR3 spells CATSGGALEKLFF. The CDR3, as DNA: TGTGCCACCAGTGGGGGGGCTCTTGAAAAACTGTTTTTT.